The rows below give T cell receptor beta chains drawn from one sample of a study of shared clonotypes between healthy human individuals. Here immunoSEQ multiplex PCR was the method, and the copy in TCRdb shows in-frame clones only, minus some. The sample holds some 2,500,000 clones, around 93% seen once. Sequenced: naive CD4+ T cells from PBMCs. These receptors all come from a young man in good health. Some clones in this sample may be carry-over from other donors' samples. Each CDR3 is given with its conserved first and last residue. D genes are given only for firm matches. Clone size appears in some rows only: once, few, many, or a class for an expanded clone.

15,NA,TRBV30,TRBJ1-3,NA,CAWSSLGQSGNTIYF,TGTGCCTGGAGTTCACTGGGACAATCTGGAAACACCATATATTTT
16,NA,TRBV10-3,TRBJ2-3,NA,CAINTGGGGKADTQYF,TGTGCCATCAACACCGGGGGTGGGGGTAAGGCAGATACGCAGTATTTT
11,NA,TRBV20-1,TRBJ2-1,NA,CSAPEFGEQFF,TGCAGTGCCCCGGAGTTCGGTGAGCAGTTCTTC
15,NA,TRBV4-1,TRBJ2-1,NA,CASSQVGTKNNEQFF,TGCGCCAGCAGCCAAGTCGGGACAAAGAACAATGAGCAGTTCTTC
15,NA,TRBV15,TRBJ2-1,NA,CATSRLEATYNEQFF,TGTGCCACCAGCAGATTGGAGGCCACGTACAATGAGCAGTTCTTC
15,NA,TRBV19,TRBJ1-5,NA,CASSITGTVNQPQHF,TGTGCCAGTAGTATAACGGGGACGGTCAATCAGCCCCAGCATTTT
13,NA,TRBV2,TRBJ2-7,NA,CASRTGLHYEQYF,TGTGCCAGCAGGACAGGACTTCACTACGAGCAGTACTTC
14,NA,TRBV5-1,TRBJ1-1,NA,CASSSGRVNTEAFF,TGCGCCAGCAGCTCGGGCAGGGTGAACACTGAAGCTTTCTTT
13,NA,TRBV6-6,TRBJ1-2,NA,CASSLDTYYGYTF,TGTGCCAGCAGTCTGGACACCTACTATGGCTACACCTTC
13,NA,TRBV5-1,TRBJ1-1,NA,CASSLGSPSEAFF,TGCGCCAGCAGCTTGGGATCCCCGAGCGAAGCTTTCTTT
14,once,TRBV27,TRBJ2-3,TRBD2,CASRRGDTTDTQYF,TGTGCCAGCAGGCGGGGGGACACCACAGATACGCAGTATTTT
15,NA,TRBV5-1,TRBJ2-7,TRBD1,CASSTRTGGDYEQYF,TGCGCCAGCAGCACCAGGACAGGGGGTGATTACGAGCAGTACTTC
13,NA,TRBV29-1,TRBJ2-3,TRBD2,CSVPTSAKDTQYF,TGCAGCGTTCCCACTAGCGCCAAAGATACGCAGTATTTT
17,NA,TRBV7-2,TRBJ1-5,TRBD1,CASSPRAGQGFDQPQHF,TGTGCCAGCAGCCCAAGGGCGGGACAGGGGTTCGACCAGCCCCAGCATTTT
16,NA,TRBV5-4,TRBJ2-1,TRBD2,CASSRRDRGGSNEQFF,TGTGCCAGCAGCCGTCGGGACCGGGGGGGATCCAATGAGCAGTTCTTC
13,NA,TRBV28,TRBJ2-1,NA,CASRPQALSEQFF,TGTGCCAGCCGACCCCAGGCGCTTAGTGAGCAGTTCTTC
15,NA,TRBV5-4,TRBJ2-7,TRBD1,CASSPGGQGMGEQYF,TGTGCCAGCAGCCCTGGGGGACAGGGGATGGGGGAGCAGTACTTC
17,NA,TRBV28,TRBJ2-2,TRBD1,CASRERKRQGITGELFF,TGTGCCAGCAGGGAGAGGAAGAGACAGGGCATCACCGGGGAGCTGTTTTTT
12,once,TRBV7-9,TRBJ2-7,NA,CASSRAAPDQYF,TGTGCCAGCAGCCGGGCGGCCCCGGACCAGTACTTC
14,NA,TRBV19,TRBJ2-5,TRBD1,CASSPGQGQETQYF,TGTGCCAGTAGTCCAGGACAGGGTCAAGAGACCCAGTACTTC
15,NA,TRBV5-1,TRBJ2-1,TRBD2,CASSLTLAEEGEQFF,TGCGCCAGCAGCTTGACACTAGCGGAGGAAGGTGAGCAGTTCTTC
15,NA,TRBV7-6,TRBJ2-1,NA,CASRPGLGGYNEQFF,TGTGCCAGCAGGCCGGGGTTGGGCGGTTACAATGAGCAGTTCTTC
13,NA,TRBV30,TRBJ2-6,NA,CAWGQAGANVLTF,TGTGCCTGGGGTCAGGCTGGGGCCAACGTCCTGACTTTC
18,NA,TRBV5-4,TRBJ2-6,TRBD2,CASSAGLAGVIGANVLTF,TGTGCCAGCAGCGCGGGACTAGCGGGAGTGATTGGGGCCAACGTCCTGACTTTC